This is a list of T cell receptor beta chains from one sample in a study of blood T cells in healthy people across ages. TCRdb reprocessed the 5' RACE reads via MiXCR and lists one record per CDR3 protein. The profile covers under 950,000 distinct CDR3 sequences, with about 24% appearing a single time and around 22% taken by the ten largest. The sample consisted of blood. These receptors all stem from a man between 65 and 85 years old in good health. Both conserved end residues are part of each CDR3. The D gene is left open where the match is weak. Clone size is stated in some rows and not others, as once, few, many or a class when expanded.

>TRBD1|TRBJ1-2|NA|TRBV29-1
CSVRAGGSYGYTF
TGCAGCGTCCGCGCAGGGGGTTCCTATGGCTACACCTTC
>NA|TRBJ2-5|NA|TRBV21-1
CASEVQGPETQYF
TGTGCCAGCGAGGTACAGGGCCCGGAGACCCAGTACTTC
>NA|TRBJ2-3|few|TRBV12-3/TRBV12-4
CASKRTLDADTQYF
TGTGCCAGCAAACGGACGTTAGATGCAGATACGCAGTATTTT
>TRBD2|TRBJ2-2|NA|TRBV6-5
CASSYSTSGGNTGELFF
TGTGCCAGCAGTTACTCGACTAGCGGGGGGAACACCGGGGAGCTGTTTTTT
>TRBD1|TRBJ1-4|NA|TRBV6-6
CASSRTGRNEKLFF
TGTGCCAGCAGTCGGACAGGGAGGAATGAAAAACTGTTTTTT
>NA|TRBJ1-4|NA|TRBV5-1
CASRTGEDEKLFF
TGCGCCAGCCGGACCGGCGAGGATGAAAAACTGTTTTTT
>NA|TRBJ2-1|few|TRBV12-3/TRBV12-4
CASRSWGSSYNEQFF
TGTGCCAGCAGAAGTTGGGGCAGCTCCTACAATGAGCAGTTCTTC
>NA|TRBJ2-3|NA|TRBV9
CASSVVPLEGTQYF
TGTGCCAGCAGCGTAGTTCCCCTAGAGGGTACGCAGTATTTT
>TRBD2|TRBJ2-3|few|TRBV20-1
CSARDWASGSADTQYF
TGCAGTGCTAGAGATTGGGCTAGCGGGAGTGCAGATACGCAGTATTTT
>TRBD2|TRBJ2-3|NA|TRBV6-6
CASSSYGTSDRTQYF
TGTGCCAGCAGTTCCTACGGGACTAGCGACCGTACGCAGTATTTT
>TRBD2|TRBJ2-2|NA|TRBV12-3/TRBV12-4
CASSPGGSGHTGELFF
TGTGCCAGCAGTCCCGGTGGTAGCGGGCACACCGGGGAGCTGTTTTTT
>NA|TRBJ2-7|few|TRBV6-6
CASSYPMREEQYF
TGTGCCAGCAGTTACCCAATGCGAGAGGAGCAGTACTTC
>TRBD1|TRBJ1-2|few|TRBV27
CASSSNRGTQGYTF
TGTGCCAGCAGTTCCAACAGGGGTACTCAGGGCTACACCTTC
>TRBD1|TRBJ1-3|NA|TRBV12-3/TRBV12-4
CASRDGQGVTSGNTIYF
TGTGCCAGCAGGGACGGACAGGGGGTTACCTCTGGAAACACCATATATTTT
>TRBD1|TRBJ2-2|few|TRBV9
CASSGPGTAYTGELFF
TGTGCCAGCAGCGGCCCCGGGACAGCCTACACCGGGGAGCTGTTTTTT
>NA|TRBJ2-3|few|TRBV12-3/TRBV12-4
CASSLNLRGLASTDTQYF
TGTGCCAGCAGTTTAAACCTCAGGGGACTGGCTAGCACAGATACGCAGTATTTT
>NA|TRBJ2-7|few|TRBV28
CAGSDGIYEQYF
TGTGCCGGATCAGACGGGATTTACGAGCAGTACTTC